Below are 9 T cell receptor beta chains sequenced from a single sample in a study of OX40 agonist ivuxolimab in advanced cancers. Clones were sequenced by immunoSEQ multiplex PCR, and TCRdb holds only the in-frame ones, with some missing. The repertoire has 25,000 to 30,000 clones, about four fifths of them found once; the top ten carry roughly a sixth. The input for sequencing was CD4+ or CD8+ T cells sorted from blood, taken in a trial of the OX40 agonist ivuxolimab. All receptors derive from an adult with an advanced solid tumor such as melanoma, head and neck, liver or kidney cancer.

The rearrangement joins TRBV2 to TRBJ2-5; TRBD1 matches at 7 bases. V was pared by 5 bases and J by 1 base, with 1 base of the junction left unmatched. The CDR3 length is 13 residues. Germline V gene sequence: CDR1 SNHLY, CDR2 FYNNEI. As DNA, the CDR3 is TGTGCCAGCAGTCGGGACAGCCAAGAGACCCAGTACTTC. It codes for CASSRDSQETQYF. The variable domain in full, with the rest retrieved from reference TRBV2 and TRBJ2-5, is EPEVTQTPSHQVTQMGQEVILRCVPISNHLYFYWYRQILGQKVEFLVSFYNNEISEKSEIFDDQFSVERPDGSNFTLKIRSTKLEDSAMYFCASSRDSQETQYFGPGTRLLVL.

The V call is TRBV27, the J call TRBJ2-5; 7 nucleotides line up with TRBD1. Germline V gives CDR1 MNHEY, CDR2 SMNVEV (reference sequence). The CDR3 totals 15 residues. V was pared by 3 bases and J by 5 bases, with 9 bases of the junction left unmatched. The CDR3 nucleotides read TGTGCCAGCAGTTTGCAAACAGGGGATTGGGAGACCCAGTACTTC. It yields the protein CASSLQTGDWETQYF.

This clone has a single count. The chain recombines TRBV11-2 with TRBJ2-7; TRBD2 matches at 7 bases. The germline gives CDR1 SGHAT, CDR2 FQNNGV. CDR3 length equals 13 residues. J lost 3 bases, V lost 7 bases, and 6 bases had no gene match. DNA of the CDR3: TGTGCCAGCAAAGCGGGATTCTACTACGAGCAGTACTTC. Protein: CASKAGFYYEQYF.

The V call is TRBV19, the J call TRBJ2-1; no clear D. The CDR3 sequence is 14 residues long. Germline V gives CDR1 LNHDA, CDR2 SQIVND (reference sequence). Trimming removed 3 bases from V and 0 bases from J, with 6 bases in between. The CDR3 bases are TGTGCCAGTAGTATTCTGGACTCCTACAATGAGCAGTTCTTC. Residues: CASSILDSYNEQFF.

The chain carries TRBV6-6 and TRBJ1-1; perhaps TRBD1 as D (5 bases). Germline-derived CDR1 and CDR2 are MNHNY and SVGAGI (reference sequence). The CDR3 loop spans 14 amino acids. The germline V and J ends were trimmed by 7 bases and 8 bases, with 20 bases remaining between them. The CDR3 region has the DNA TGTGCCAGCACACCCGGGGGGACCGAAGGAGAAGCTTTCTTT. It codes for CASTPGGTEGEAFF.

This clone was detected only once. The CDR3, as DNA: TGCGCCAGCAGCCAAGACCCGTTGTACCCTGAAGCTTTCTTT. Amino acid sequence: CASSQDPLYPEAFF. The V call is TRBV4-1, the J call TRBJ1-1, with D hard to call. The CDR3 sequence is 14 residues long. Trimming removed 0 bases at V and 6 bases at J, with 11 bases between. The V gene's germline CDR1 is MGHRA and CDR2 YSYEKL.

V usage is TRBV4-1 and J usage is TRBJ2-2, with a tentative D call TRBD2 (5 bases). The germline V gene encodes CDR1 MGHRA and CDR2 YSYEKL. The CDR3 is 14 residues long. Trimming left V 10 bases short and J 0 bases short, with 12 bases between. CDR3 sequence (DNA): TGCGCCACCTCCGGGGAGTCGAACACCGGGGAGCTGTTTTTT. Residues: CATSGESNTGELFF.

The chain recombines TRBV4-3 with TRBJ2-1; D assignment may be TRBD1 or TRBD2 (5 bases each). V lost 0 bases and J 8 bases, leaving 8 bases between the germline ends. Germline V gene sequence: CDR1 LGHNA, CDR2 YSLEER. The CDR3 runs to 13 residues. The CDR3 spells CASSQDRDDEQFF. CDR3 DNA sequence: TGCGCCAGCAGCCAAGACAGGGACGATGAGCAGTTCTTC.

This rearrangement joins TRBV7-9 to TRBJ2-1, with TRBD2 matching 14 bases. Trimming cost V 4 bases and J 2 bases; bases outside gene matches: 4. From germline, CDR1 is SEHNR and CDR2 FQNEAQ (reference sequence). This CDR3 comprises 17 residues. The CDR3 protein is CASSSTSGRAPYNEQFF. DNA of the CDR3: TGTGCCAGCAGCTCGACTAGCGGGAGGGCCCCCTACAATGAGCAGTTCTTC.